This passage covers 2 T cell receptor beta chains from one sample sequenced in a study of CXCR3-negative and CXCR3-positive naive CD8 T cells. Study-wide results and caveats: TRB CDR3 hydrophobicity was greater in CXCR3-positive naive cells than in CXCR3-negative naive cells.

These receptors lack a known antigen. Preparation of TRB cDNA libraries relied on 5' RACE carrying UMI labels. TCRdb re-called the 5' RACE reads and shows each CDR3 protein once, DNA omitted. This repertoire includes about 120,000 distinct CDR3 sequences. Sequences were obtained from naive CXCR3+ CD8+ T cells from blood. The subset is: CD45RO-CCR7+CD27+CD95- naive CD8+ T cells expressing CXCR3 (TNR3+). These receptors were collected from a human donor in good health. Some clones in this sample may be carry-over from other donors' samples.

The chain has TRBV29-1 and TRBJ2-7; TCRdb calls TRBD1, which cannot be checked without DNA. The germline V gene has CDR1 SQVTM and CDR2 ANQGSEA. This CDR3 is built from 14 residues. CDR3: CSVGGPLSSYEQYF.

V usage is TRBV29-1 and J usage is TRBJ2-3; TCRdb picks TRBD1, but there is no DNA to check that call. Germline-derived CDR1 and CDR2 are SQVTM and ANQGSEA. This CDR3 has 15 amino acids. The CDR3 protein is CSVEGTAPSTDTQYF.